This TCR beta chain is from a study of control samples from healthy donors and cancer patients. Assay: immunoSEQ multiplex PCR; the TCRdb copy retains only in-frame clones and omits some. The sample yields 130,000 or so clones, approximately 91% seen once. CDR1 SGHRS and CDR2 YFSETQ come from the germline V gene. There are 15 residues in the CDR3. Trimming removed 1 base from V and 0 bases from J, with 8 bases in between. The rearrangement links TRBV5-1 to TRBJ2-1, with D uncertain. The sequence was obtained from a man aged 50 to 59 in good health. The sequenced sample was blood. The CDR3 DNA follows: TGCGCCAGCAGCTTGTACGAATCCTCCTACAATGAGCAGTTCTTC. The encoded protein is CASSLYESSYNEQFF.